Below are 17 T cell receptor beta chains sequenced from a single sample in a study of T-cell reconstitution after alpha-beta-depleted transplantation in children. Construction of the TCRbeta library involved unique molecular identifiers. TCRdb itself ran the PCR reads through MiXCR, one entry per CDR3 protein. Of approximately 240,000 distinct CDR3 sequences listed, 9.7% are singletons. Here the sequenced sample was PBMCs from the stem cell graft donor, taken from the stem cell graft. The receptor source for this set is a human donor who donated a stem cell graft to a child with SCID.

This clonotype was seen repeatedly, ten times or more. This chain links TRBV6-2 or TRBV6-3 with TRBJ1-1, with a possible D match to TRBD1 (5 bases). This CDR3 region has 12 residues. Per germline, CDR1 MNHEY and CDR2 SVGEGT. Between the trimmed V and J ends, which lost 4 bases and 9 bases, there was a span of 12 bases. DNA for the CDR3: TGTGCCAGCAGTTGGGACGGGGAAAAAGCTTTCTTT. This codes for CASSWDGEKAFF.

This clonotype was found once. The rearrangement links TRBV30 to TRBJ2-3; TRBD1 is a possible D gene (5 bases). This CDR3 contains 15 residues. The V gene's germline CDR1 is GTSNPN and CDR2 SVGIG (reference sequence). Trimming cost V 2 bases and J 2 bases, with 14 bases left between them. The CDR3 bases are TGTGCCTGGAGTCCAGGCAGGGTGACCACAGATACGCAGTATTTT. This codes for CAWSPGRVTTDTQYF.

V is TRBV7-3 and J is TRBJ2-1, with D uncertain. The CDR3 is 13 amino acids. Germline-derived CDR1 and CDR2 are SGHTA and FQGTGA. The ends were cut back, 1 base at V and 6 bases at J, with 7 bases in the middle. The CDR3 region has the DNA TGTGCCAGCAGCTTAAATTTTCCCAATGAGCAGTTCTTC. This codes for CASSLNFPNEQFF.

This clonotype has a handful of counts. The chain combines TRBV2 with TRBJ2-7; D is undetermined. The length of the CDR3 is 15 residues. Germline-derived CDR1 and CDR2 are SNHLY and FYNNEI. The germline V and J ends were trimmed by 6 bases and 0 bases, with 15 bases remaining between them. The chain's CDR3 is CASRDTEASSYEQYF. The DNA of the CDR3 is TGTGCCAGCAGAGATACAGAGGCTAGCTCCTACGAGCAGTACTTC.

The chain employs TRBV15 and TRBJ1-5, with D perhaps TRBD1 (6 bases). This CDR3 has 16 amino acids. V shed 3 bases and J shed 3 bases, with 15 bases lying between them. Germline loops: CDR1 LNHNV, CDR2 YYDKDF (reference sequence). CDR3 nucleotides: TGTGCCACCAGCAGTCGAACCGGGACACCCAATCAGCCCCAGCATTTT. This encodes CATSSRTGTPNQPQHF.

The chain's CDR3 is CASSPGVAGVADTQYF. The CDR3 nucleotides are TGTGCCAGCTCACCGGGGGTAGCAGGGGTCGCAGATACGCAGTATTTT. J is TRBJ2-3 and V is TRBV18, with D possibly TRBD1 on 6 matching bases. CDR1 is KGHSH, CDR2 LQKENI, per germline. The CDR3 covers 16 residues. Trimming removed 3 bases at V and 4 bases at J, with 17 bases between. Full variable domain (outside the CDR3, taken from reference TRBV18 and TRBJ2-3): NAGVMQNPRHLVRRRGQEARLRCSPMKGHSHVYWYRQLPEEGLKFMVYLQKENIIDESGMPKERFSAEFPKEGPSILRIQQVVRGDSAAYFCASSPGVAGVADTQYFGPGTRLTVL.

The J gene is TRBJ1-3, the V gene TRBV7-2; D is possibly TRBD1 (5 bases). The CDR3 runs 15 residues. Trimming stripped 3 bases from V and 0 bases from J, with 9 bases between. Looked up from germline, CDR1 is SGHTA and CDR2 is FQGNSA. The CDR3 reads CASSLGPNSGNTIYF. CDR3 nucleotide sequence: TGTGCCAGCAGCTTGGGACCGAACTCTGGAAACACCATATATTTT.

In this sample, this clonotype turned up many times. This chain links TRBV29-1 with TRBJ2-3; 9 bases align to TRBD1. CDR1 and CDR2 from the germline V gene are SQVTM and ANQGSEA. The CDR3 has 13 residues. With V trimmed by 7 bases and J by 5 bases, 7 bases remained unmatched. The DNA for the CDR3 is TGCAGCGGTTTACAGGGGGCGGGAGATACGCAGTATTTT. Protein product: CSGLQGAGDTQYF.

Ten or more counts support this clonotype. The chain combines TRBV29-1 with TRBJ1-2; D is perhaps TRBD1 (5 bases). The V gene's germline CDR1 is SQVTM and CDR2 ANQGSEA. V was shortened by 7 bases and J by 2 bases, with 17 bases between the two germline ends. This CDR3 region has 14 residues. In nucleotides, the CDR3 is TGCAGCGCCAGGGTCCAGGGAGGCAACTATGGCTACACCTTC. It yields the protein CSARVQGGNYGYTF.

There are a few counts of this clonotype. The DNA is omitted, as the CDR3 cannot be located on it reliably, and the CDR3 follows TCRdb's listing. CDR3 residues: CASSSSVVGGIGYTF. This chain links TRBV6-5 with TRBJ1-2. Germline V gene sequence: CDR1 MNHEY, CDR2 SVGAGI. The CDR3 adds up to 15 amino acids, both ends counted.

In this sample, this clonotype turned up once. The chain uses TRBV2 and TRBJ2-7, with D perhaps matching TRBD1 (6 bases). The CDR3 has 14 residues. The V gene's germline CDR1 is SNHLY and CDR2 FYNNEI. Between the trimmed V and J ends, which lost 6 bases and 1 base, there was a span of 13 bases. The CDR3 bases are TGTGCCAGCAGAAGGACAGAAGCTTCCTACGAGCAGTACTTC. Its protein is CASRRTEASYEQYF. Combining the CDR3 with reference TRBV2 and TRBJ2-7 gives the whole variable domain EPEVTQTPSHQVTQMGQEVILRCVPISNHLYFYWYRQILGQKVEFLVSFYNNEISEKSEIFDDQFSVERPDGSNFTLKIRSTKLEDSAMYFCASRRTEASYEQYFGPGTRLTVT.

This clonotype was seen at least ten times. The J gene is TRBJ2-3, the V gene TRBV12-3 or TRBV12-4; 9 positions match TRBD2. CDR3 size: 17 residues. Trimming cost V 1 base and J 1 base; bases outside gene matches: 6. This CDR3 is CASSLDGLAGRTDTQYF. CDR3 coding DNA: TGTGCCAGCAGTTTAGACGGCCTAGCGGGGCGCACAGATACGCAGTATTTT.

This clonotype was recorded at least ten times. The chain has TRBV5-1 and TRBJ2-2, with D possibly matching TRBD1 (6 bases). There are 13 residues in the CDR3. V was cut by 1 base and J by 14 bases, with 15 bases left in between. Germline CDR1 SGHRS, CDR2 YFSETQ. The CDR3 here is CASSLIRQDQLFF. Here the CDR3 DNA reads TGCGCCAGCAGCTTGATCCGACAGGATCAACTGTTTTTT.

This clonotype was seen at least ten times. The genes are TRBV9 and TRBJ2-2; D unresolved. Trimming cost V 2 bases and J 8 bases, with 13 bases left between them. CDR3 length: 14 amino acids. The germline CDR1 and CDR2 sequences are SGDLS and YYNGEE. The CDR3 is CASSVTPLSGELFF. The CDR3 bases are TGTGCCAGCAGCGTGACACCCCTGAGTGGGGAGCTGTTTTTT.

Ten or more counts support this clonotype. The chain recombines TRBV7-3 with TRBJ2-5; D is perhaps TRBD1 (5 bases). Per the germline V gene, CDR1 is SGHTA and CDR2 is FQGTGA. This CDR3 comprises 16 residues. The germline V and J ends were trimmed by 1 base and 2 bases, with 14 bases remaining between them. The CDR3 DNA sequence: TGTGCCAGCAGCTTAAATGGAAGACAGCCACAAGAGACCCAGTACTTC. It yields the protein CASSLNGRQPQETQYF.

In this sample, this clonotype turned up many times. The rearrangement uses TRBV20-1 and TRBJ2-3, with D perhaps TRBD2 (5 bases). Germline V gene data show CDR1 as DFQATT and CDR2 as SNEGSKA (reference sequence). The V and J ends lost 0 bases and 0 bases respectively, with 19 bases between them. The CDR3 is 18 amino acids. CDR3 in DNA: TGCAGTGCTAGAGATAGGCTAGCCTATTCCAGTAGCACAGATACGCAGTATTTT. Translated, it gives CSARDRLAYSSSTDTQYF.

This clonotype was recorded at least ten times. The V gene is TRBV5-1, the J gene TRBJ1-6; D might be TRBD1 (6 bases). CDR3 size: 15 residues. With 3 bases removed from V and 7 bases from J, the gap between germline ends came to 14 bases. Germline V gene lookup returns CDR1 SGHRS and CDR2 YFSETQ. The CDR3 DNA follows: TGCGCCAGCAGCTGGGCCGGACAGATGAATTCACCCCTCCACTTT. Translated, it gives CASSWAGQMNSPLHF.